The entry that follows covers one T cell receptor (beta chain) sequence. Its antigen is currently unknown. Time point specified: week 47, end of study. The content of each vaccine dose was 300 ug of mutant IDH1 20-mer peptide, and topical imiquimod accompanied it. The repertoire was sequenced with immunoSEQ multiplex PCR; TCRdb's copy has only in-frame clones and lacks some. The sample has some 49,000 clones, 76% seen once; the top ten hold 4.9%. This CDR3 is 10 amino acids long. Germline V gives CDR1 DFQATT, CDR2 SNEGSKA (reference sequence). V was clipped by 3 bases and J by 8 bases, with 7 bases between them. The sample belongs to a study of a mutant IDH1 vaccine in newly diagnosed glioma.

This material consisted of PBMCs, taken from a glioma patient whose treatment included an IDH1 peptide vaccine. The chain has TRBV20-1 and TRBJ1-1; D remains unclear. This TCR derives from a woman aged 40 to 55 with glioma. Some clones in this sample may be carry-over from other donors' samples. In DNA, the CDR3 is TGCAGTGCTAGGGAGAGGGAAGCTTTCTTT. Protein product: CSAREREAFF.